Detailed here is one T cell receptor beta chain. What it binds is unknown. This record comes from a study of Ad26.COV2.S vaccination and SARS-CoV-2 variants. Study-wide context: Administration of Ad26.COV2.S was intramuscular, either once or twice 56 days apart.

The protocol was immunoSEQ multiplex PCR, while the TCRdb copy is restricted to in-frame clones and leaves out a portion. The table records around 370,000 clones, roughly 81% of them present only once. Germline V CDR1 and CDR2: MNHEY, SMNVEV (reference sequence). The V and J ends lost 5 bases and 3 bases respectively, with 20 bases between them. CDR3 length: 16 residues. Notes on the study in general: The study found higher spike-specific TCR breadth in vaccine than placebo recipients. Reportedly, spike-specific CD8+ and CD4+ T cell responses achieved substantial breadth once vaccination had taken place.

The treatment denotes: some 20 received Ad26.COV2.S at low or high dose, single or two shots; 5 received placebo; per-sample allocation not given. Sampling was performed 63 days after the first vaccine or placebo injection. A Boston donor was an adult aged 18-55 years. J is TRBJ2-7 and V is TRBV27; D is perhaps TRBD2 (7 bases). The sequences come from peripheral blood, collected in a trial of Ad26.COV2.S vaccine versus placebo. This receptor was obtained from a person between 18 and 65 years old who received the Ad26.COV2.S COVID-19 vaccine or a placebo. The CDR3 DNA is TGTGCCAGCAGTCCTACGCATAAGGGGGGGCACTACGAGCAGTACTTC. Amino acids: CASSPTHKGGHYEQYF.